This record concerns one T cell receptor (beta chain) sequence. Antigen specificity is unknown. TCRdb re-called the 5' RACE reads and catalogs CDR3 proteins one per entry, DNA excluded. The table gives 200,000 to 250,000 distinct CDR3 sequences; the top ten clones make up around 1.5% of it. These data originate in a study of monozygotic twins with inflammatory bowel disease. Study-wide findings and caveats: Against healthy co-twins, IBD patients had lower TCRbeta diversity (measured by inverse Simpson). Cells of different T cell subtypes could not be told apart. Clonotype sharing was lower in IBD patients than healthy twins, most markedly with disease activity.

CDR3 length: 13 amino acids. In germline, CDR1 is DFQATT, CDR2 SNEGSKA (reference sequence). The sequencing sample was made of blood. The chain combines TRBV20-1 with TRBJ2-1; the D call from TCRdb, TRBD2, cannot be confirmed without DNA. The sequence derives from a human donor with ulcerative colitis or Crohn's disease, or a healthy co-twin of an affected twin (not recorded which). CDR3 sequence reads: CSAGLVWYNEQFF.